Described below is a single T cell receptor (beta chain) sequence and its context. The data belong to a study of spatial heterogeneity in lung cancer. Study-wide context: Detection of beta-chain sequences consistently exceeded that of alpha-chain sequences.

The time point was: sample taken at primary tumor resection. The donor population consisted of approximately 79 patients with untreated, early-stage non-small cell lung cancer. In each case, whole RNA from tumor, nontumor lung or frozen PBMC was sequenced unsorted. The CDR3 totals 12 residues. CDR1 SQVTM and CDR2 ANQGSEA come from the germline V gene. J gave up 8 bases and V 1 base, and 4 bases lay outside the gene matches. The presence of a unique molecular identifier marked each TCR cDNA molecule. TCRdb ran MiXCR on the 5' RACE reads and lists one entry per CDR3 protein. The sample shows some 44,000 distinct CDR3 sequences, roughly an eighth of them seen only once.

This clonotype was sampled from a male donor with early-stage non-small cell lung cancer. The rearrangement uses TRBV29-1 and TRBJ1-2; 7 nucleotides align to TRBD1. The input for sequencing was PBMCs, taken at surgery. The DNA of the CDR3 is TGCAGCGTTGAAGGACAGGGACGAGGCTACACCTTC. Translating it yields CSVEGQGRGYTF.